These 30 T cell receptor beta chains were sequenced from one sample in a study of OX40 agonist ivuxolimab in advanced cancers. Libraries were prepared by immunoSEQ multiplex PCR; TCRdb keeps only in-frame clonotypes and omits some of them. The repertoire holds under 70,000 clones, around nine tenths seen once, with about 1% in the top ten. Material: CD4+ or CD8+ T cells sorted from blood, obtained in a trial of the OX40 agonist ivuxolimab. The source is an adult with an advanced solid tumor such as melanoma, head and neck, liver or kidney cancer.

The chain has TRBV15 and TRBJ2-7, with 12 positions matching TRBD2. CDR3 length: 18 residues. The ends lost 0 bases at V and 2 bases at J; junction bases unmatched: 8. The germline CDR1 and CDR2 sequences are LNHNV and YYDKDF (reference sequence). The DNA for the CDR3 is TGTGCCACCAGCAGAGATCTTTTCGGACTAGCGGGGACCTACGAGCAGTACTTC. Translation gives CATSRDLFGLAGTYEQYF. The full variable domain, rest sourced from reference TRBV15 and TRBJ2-7, is DAMVIQNPRYQVTQFGKPVTLSCSQTLNHNVMYWYQQKSSQAPKLLFHYYDKDFNNEADTPDNFQSRRPNTSFCFLDIRSPGLGDTAMYLCATSRDLFGLAGTYEQYFGPGTRLTVT.

J is TRBJ2-7 and V is TRBV28, with 7 bases identical to TRBD1. J lost 3 bases, V lost 7 bases, and 3 bases had no gene match. The CDR3 consists of 12 residues. The germline V gene has CDR1 MDHEN and CDR2 SYDVKM. This chain's CDR3 is CASKQGFYEQYF. CDR3 coding DNA: TGTGCCAGCAAACAGGGGTTCTACGAGCAGTACTTC.

This clone was seen once. CDR3 DNA sequence: TGTGCCAGCAGTTATGGTAGCGGGAGTACTGAGCAGTTCTTC. The encoded protein is CASSYGSGSTEQFF. This chain uses TRBV7-2 with TRBJ2-1, with TRBD2 identical over 9 bases. Germline values: CDR1 SGHTA, CDR2 FQGNSA. J gave up 9 bases and V 6 bases, and 9 bases lay outside the gene matches. The length of the CDR3 is 14 residues.

The chain recombines TRBV5-1 with TRBJ2-1; D possibly corresponds to TRBD2 (5 bases). CDR3 length equals 15 residues. Germline CDR1 reads SGHRS; CDR2 reads YFSETQ. V lost 0 bases and J lost 8, with 15 bases in between. CDR3 residues: CASSLVDSASDEQFF. Here the CDR3 DNA reads TGCGCCAGCAGCTTGGTGGACTCCGCTTCTGATGAGCAGTTCTTC.

This clone was seen more than once but under ten times. The V call is TRBV19, the J call TRBJ1-5; D gene ambiguous. The germline gives CDR1 LNHDA, CDR2 SQIVND (reference sequence). Trimming took 7 bases from V and 0 from J, leaving 13 bases between them. The CDR3 sequence is 15 residues long. The CDR3 region is CASIRAGNSNQPQHF. CDR3 coding DNA: TGTGCCAGTATCCGAGCGGGTAATAGCAATCAGCCCCAGCATTTT.

V is TRBV5-1 and J is TRBJ1-1; weak D call: TRBD1 (6 bases). V was clipped by 2 bases and J by 3 bases, with 11 bases between them. This CDR3 has 14 residues. CDR1 is SGHRS, CDR2 YFSETQ, per germline. CDR3 bases: TGCGCCAGCAGCTTATTACAGGGTGACACTGAAGCTTTCTTT. Translating gives CASSLLQGDTEAFF.

The chain links TRBV9 to TRBJ2-7; TRBD1 matches 7 bases. The germline V gene has CDR1 SGDLS and CDR2 YYNGEE. This CDR3 is built from 14 residues. The ends lost 3 bases at V and 3 bases at J; junction bases unmatched: 6. The CDR3 DNA is TGTGCCAGCAGCGCAGGGACAGTTAACTACGAGCAGTACTTC. It encodes CASSAGTVNYEQYF. The full variable domain, completed using reference TRBV9 and TRBJ2-7, is DSGVTQTPKHLITATGQRVTLRCSPRSGDLSVYWYQQSLDQGLQFLIQYYNGEERAKGNILERFSAQQFPDLHSELNLSSLELGDSALYFCASSAGTVNYEQYFGPGTRLTVT.

This clone occurred a few times. The CDR3 DNA sequence: TGTGCCAGCAGCCAGCGACATGGGTGGGGTGAAAAACTGTTTTTT. Translating gives CASSQRHGWGEKLFF. The chain joins TRBV5-8 to TRBJ1-4; D unclear. Germline CDR1 SGHTS, CDR2 YDEGEE. V was pared by 4 bases and J by 7 bases, with 17 bases between. This CDR3 has 15 amino acids.

The gene calls are TRBV28 and TRBJ2-7; D might be TRBD1 (6 bases). The germline CDR1 and CDR2 sequences are MDHEN and SYDVKM. The CDR3 runs to 12 residues. Trimming took off 6 bases at V and 7 bases at J, with 13 bases between the two ends. CDR3 amino acids: CASRPTGFEQYF. The CDR3 DNA is TGTGCCAGCAGACCCACAGGGTTTGAGCAGTACTTC.

The genes are TRBV28 and TRBJ2-1; 9 positions match TRBD2. Trimming at V came to 5 bases and at J to 7 bases, leaving 6 bases not matched to a gene. The CDR3 sequence is 14 residues long. Germline V gives CDR1 MDHEN, CDR2 SYDVKM. The CDR3 DNA reads as TGTGCCAGCAGTCCGGGACTAGCCAAGAATGAGCAGTTCTTC. Translating it yields CASSPGLAKNEQFF.

Regarding this clone: Compared with germline, one end of the junction differs, possibly owing to a read error. The CDR3 is CASSLGTSGSNEQFF. The CDR3 nucleotides read TGTGCTAGCAGCCTAGGGACTAGCGGGAGTAATGAGCAGTTCTTC. The chain couples TRBV7-7 to TRBJ2-1; 14 bases agree with TRBD2. The germline V gene has CDR1 SSHAT and CDR2 FNYEAQ (reference sequence). The length of the CDR3 is 15 residues.

This clone has more than one count but fewer than ten. The rearrangement links TRBV7-8 to TRBJ2-7; TRBD2 matches 7 bases. Germline CDR1 reads SGHVS; CDR2 reads FQNEAQ. This CDR3 spans 15 amino acids. V trimming: 1 base; J trimming: 4 bases; junction bases outside the gene matches: 7. CDR3 coding DNA: TGTGCCAGCAGCTTAGTCCAGGGCGGGAGTTACGAGCAGTACTTC. Its translation is CASSLVQGGSYEQYF.

J is TRBJ2-5 and V is TRBV11-2; maybe TRBD1 (5 bases). The CDR3 totals 16 residues. The germline gives CDR1 SGHAT, CDR2 FQNNGV. V lost 5 bases, J lost 1 base, and 17 bases lay in between. The CDR3 here is CASSPRPTALQETQYF. The CDR3, as DNA: TGTGCCAGCAGCCCCAGACCGACAGCCCTCCAAGAGACCCAGTACTTC.

The chain combines TRBV4-1 with TRBJ2-3; D unresolved. V gave up 1 base and J gave up 0 bases, with 5 bases separating them. In germline, CDR1 is MGHRA, CDR2 YSYEKL. This CDR3 region has 14 residues. The CDR3 is CASSQAQSTDTQYF. The CDR3 nucleotides read TGCGCCAGCAGCCAAGCACAGAGCACAGATACGCAGTATTTT.

This clone was counted many times. The genes are TRBV30 and TRBJ2-3; no firm D call. CDR1 and CDR2 from the germline V gene are GTSNPN and SVGIG (reference sequence). V shed 2 bases and J shed 1 base, with 7 bases lying between them. This CDR3 contains 13 residues. CDR3 DNA sequence: TGTGCCTGGAGTTTCGGCGGCACAGATACGCAGTATTTT. This translates into CAWSFGGTDTQYF. Drawing the rest from reference TRBV30 and TRBJ2-3, the complete variable domain is SQTIHQWPATLVQPVGSPLSLECTVEGTSNPNLYWYRQAAGRGLQLLFYSVGIGQISSEVPQNLSASRPQDRQFILSSKKLLLSDSGFYLCAWSFGGTDTQYFGPGTRLTVL.

This chain links TRBV25-1 with TRBJ2-7; TRBD1 agrees at 7 bases. Trimming took 8 bases from V and 2 from J; bases not matched to a gene: 6. The CDR3 is 13 residues long. Germline assignment: CDR1 MGHDK and CDR2 SYGVNS. CDR3 region: CASQAGTAYEQYF. The CDR3 nucleotides are TGTGCCAGCCAGGCAGGGACAGCCTACGAGCAGTACTTC.

CDR3 DNA sequence: TGTGCCAGCAGCTTACAGGGCCCAGATACGCAGTATTTT. Its protein is CASSLQGPDTQYF. The gene calls are TRBV7-2 and TRBJ2-3, with D maybe TRBD1 (5 bases). Trimming took off 2 bases at V and 4 bases at J, with 7 bases between the two ends. The CDR3 covers 13 residues. Per the germline V gene, CDR1 is SGHTA and CDR2 is FQGNSA.

The chain employs TRBV7-8 and TRBJ2-3; tentative D call: TRBD1 (5 bases). Looked up from germline, CDR1 is SGHVS and CDR2 is FQNEAQ. The CDR3 is 16 residues long. Trimming shortened V by 1 base and J by 1 base, and 12 bases separated the two germline ends. This CDR3 is CASSLEGRGRTDTQYF. The CDR3 coding sequence is TGTGCCAGCAGCTTAGAGGGGCGAGGTCGCACAGATACGCAGTATTTT. The whole variable domain, remainder taken from reference TRBV7-8 and TRBJ2-3, is GAGVSQSPRYKVAKRGQDVALRCDPISGHVSLFWYQQALGQGPEFLTYFQNEAQLDKSGLPSDRFFAERPEGSVSTLKIQRTQQEDSAVYLCASSLEGRGRTDTQYFGPGTRLTVL.

V gene TRBV25-1 combines with J gene TRBJ2-3, with D hard to call. CDR3 length equals 15 residues. The germline gives CDR1 MGHDK, CDR2 SYGVNS. V was trimmed by 10 bases and J by 3 bases, leaving 20 bases between them. This CDR3 reads CATSSVGPGTDTQYF. In nucleotides, the CDR3 is TGTGCCACCTCATCGGTGGGCCCAGGAACAGATACGCAGTATTTT.

The CDR3 loop is CASSPRTARGYEQYF. CDR3 in DNA: TGTGCCAGCAGTCCACGGACTGCCCGAGGGTACGAGCAGTACTTC. This rearrangement joins TRBV27 to TRBJ2-7; D may be TRBD2 (5 bases). V was clipped by 5 bases and J by 4 bases, with 18 bases between them. The CDR3 consists of 15 residues. Per germline, CDR1 MNHEY and CDR2 SMNVEV (reference sequence).

This clone was seen a single time. V is TRBV4-3 and J is TRBJ2-7; TRBD2 is a possible D gene (6 bases). The CDR3 is made up of 16 amino acids. The germline V gene encodes CDR1 LGHNA and CDR2 YSLEER. V shed 0 bases and J shed 4 bases, with 16 bases lying between them. The CDR3 spells CASSQESGVEGYEQYF. In DNA form, the CDR3 reads TGCGCCAGCAGCCAAGAGTCGGGGGTGGAGGGGTACGAGCAGTACTTC.

The J gene is TRBJ2-2, the V gene TRBV27; TRBD2 might be the D (5 bases). The V gene lost 8 bases and the J gene lost 5 bases, with 15 bases spanning the gap. Germline values: CDR1 MNHEY, CDR2 SMNVEV (reference sequence). The CDR3 loop spans 14 amino acids. CDR3 sequence: CASGLGRATGELFF. CDR3 DNA sequence: TGTGCCAGCGGATTAGGGCGGGCGACCGGGGAGCTGTTTTTT.

CDR3 protein: CASSPGLKASGANVLTF. CDR3 DNA sequence: TGTGCCAGCAGCCCGGGACTGAAAGCCTCTGGGGCCAACGTCCTGACTTTC. The chain links TRBV5-4 to TRBJ2-6, with D perhaps matching TRBD2 (6 bases). Trimming shortened V by 4 bases and J by 0 bases, and 14 bases separated the two germline ends. This CDR3 is 17 amino acids long. The germline V gene has CDR1 SGHNT and CDR2 YYREEE (reference sequence).

This chain joins TRBV15 and TRBJ1-2, with D possibly matching TRBD1 (5 bases). V shed 3 bases and J shed 1 base, with 15 bases lying between them. Germline-derived CDR1 and CDR2 are LNHNV and YYDKDF (reference sequence). The CDR3 contains 16 residues. In nucleotides, the CDR3 is TGTGCCACCAGCAGGGACCTCAGGGCTATTAACTATGGCTACACCTTC. This gives the protein CATSRDLRAINYGYTF. The full variable domain, in which reference TRBV15 and TRBJ1-2 provide the parts outside the CDR3, is DAMVIQNPRYQVTQFGKPVTLSCSQTLNHNVMYWYQQKSSQAPKLLFHYYDKDFNNEADTPDNFQSRRPNTSFCFLDIRSPGLGDTAMYLCATSRDLRAINYGYTFGSGTRLTVV.

This clone showed up just once. The chain employs TRBV7-9 and TRBJ1-4; TRBD1 matches 7 bases. Germline assignment: CDR1 SEHNR and CDR2 FQNEAQ (reference sequence). This CDR3 comprises 14 residues. V gave up 5 bases and J gave up 8 bases; unmatched junction bases: 8. CDR3 in DNA: TGTGCCAGCAGCATTACAGGGGATGGCGAAAAACTGTTTTTT. Its translation is CASSITGDGEKLFF.

This clone was seen just once. This chain connects TRBV11-3 to TRBJ2-3, with 7 bases matching TRBD2. The V gene end was trimmed by 3 bases and the J gene end by 4 bases; junction bases not matched to a gene: 7. Germline CDR1 is SGHNT and CDR2 is YENEEA. This CDR3 is built from 15 residues. The CDR3 loop is CASSFSGSGADTQYF. In DNA, the CDR3 is TGTGCCAGCAGCTTTAGTGGGAGCGGGGCAGATACGCAGTATTTT.

V usage is TRBV7-9 and J usage is TRBJ2-2; D gene ambiguous. The CDR3 contains 15 residues. Germline assignment: CDR1 SEHNR and CDR2 FQNEAQ (reference sequence). The V end lost 2 bases, the J end lost 2 bases, and 9 bases lay between the germline ends. The CDR3 nucleotides read TGTGCCAGCAGCTTACCCCGGATTAACACCGGGGAGCTGTTTTTT. This codes for CASSLPRINTGELFF.

This clone was counted only a few times. The chain employs TRBV11-3 and TRBJ2-1; D is unresolved. Germline lookup yields CDR1 SGHNT and CDR2 YENEEA. The V end was cut by 5 bases, the J end by 9 bases, with 17 bases between. This CDR3 spans 14 amino acids. For the CDR3, the DNA is TGTGCCAGCAGCCCAGCCCCGCTAGTGGGTGAGCAGTTCTTC. It yields the protein CASSPAPLVGEQFF.

The chain uses TRBV19 and TRBJ1-2; no clear D gene. The ends were cut back, 0 bases at V and 2 bases at J, with 10 bases in the middle. Germline V gives CDR1 LNHDA, CDR2 SQIVND (reference sequence). The CDR3 loop spans 15 amino acids. The DNA for the CDR3 is TGTGCCAGTAGTATAGATCGTGAGCTGAACTATGGCTACACCTTC. Residues: CASSIDRELNYGYTF.

The chain combines TRBV27 with TRBJ2-5; no reliable D call. The CDR3 consists of 12 residues. V dropped 6 bases and J dropped 0 bases, with 5 bases sitting between them. In germline, CDR1 is MNHEY, CDR2 SMNVEV (reference sequence). Here the CDR3 DNA reads TGTGCCAGCAGATACAACCAAGAGACCCAGTACTTC. Translating it yields CASRYNQETQYF.